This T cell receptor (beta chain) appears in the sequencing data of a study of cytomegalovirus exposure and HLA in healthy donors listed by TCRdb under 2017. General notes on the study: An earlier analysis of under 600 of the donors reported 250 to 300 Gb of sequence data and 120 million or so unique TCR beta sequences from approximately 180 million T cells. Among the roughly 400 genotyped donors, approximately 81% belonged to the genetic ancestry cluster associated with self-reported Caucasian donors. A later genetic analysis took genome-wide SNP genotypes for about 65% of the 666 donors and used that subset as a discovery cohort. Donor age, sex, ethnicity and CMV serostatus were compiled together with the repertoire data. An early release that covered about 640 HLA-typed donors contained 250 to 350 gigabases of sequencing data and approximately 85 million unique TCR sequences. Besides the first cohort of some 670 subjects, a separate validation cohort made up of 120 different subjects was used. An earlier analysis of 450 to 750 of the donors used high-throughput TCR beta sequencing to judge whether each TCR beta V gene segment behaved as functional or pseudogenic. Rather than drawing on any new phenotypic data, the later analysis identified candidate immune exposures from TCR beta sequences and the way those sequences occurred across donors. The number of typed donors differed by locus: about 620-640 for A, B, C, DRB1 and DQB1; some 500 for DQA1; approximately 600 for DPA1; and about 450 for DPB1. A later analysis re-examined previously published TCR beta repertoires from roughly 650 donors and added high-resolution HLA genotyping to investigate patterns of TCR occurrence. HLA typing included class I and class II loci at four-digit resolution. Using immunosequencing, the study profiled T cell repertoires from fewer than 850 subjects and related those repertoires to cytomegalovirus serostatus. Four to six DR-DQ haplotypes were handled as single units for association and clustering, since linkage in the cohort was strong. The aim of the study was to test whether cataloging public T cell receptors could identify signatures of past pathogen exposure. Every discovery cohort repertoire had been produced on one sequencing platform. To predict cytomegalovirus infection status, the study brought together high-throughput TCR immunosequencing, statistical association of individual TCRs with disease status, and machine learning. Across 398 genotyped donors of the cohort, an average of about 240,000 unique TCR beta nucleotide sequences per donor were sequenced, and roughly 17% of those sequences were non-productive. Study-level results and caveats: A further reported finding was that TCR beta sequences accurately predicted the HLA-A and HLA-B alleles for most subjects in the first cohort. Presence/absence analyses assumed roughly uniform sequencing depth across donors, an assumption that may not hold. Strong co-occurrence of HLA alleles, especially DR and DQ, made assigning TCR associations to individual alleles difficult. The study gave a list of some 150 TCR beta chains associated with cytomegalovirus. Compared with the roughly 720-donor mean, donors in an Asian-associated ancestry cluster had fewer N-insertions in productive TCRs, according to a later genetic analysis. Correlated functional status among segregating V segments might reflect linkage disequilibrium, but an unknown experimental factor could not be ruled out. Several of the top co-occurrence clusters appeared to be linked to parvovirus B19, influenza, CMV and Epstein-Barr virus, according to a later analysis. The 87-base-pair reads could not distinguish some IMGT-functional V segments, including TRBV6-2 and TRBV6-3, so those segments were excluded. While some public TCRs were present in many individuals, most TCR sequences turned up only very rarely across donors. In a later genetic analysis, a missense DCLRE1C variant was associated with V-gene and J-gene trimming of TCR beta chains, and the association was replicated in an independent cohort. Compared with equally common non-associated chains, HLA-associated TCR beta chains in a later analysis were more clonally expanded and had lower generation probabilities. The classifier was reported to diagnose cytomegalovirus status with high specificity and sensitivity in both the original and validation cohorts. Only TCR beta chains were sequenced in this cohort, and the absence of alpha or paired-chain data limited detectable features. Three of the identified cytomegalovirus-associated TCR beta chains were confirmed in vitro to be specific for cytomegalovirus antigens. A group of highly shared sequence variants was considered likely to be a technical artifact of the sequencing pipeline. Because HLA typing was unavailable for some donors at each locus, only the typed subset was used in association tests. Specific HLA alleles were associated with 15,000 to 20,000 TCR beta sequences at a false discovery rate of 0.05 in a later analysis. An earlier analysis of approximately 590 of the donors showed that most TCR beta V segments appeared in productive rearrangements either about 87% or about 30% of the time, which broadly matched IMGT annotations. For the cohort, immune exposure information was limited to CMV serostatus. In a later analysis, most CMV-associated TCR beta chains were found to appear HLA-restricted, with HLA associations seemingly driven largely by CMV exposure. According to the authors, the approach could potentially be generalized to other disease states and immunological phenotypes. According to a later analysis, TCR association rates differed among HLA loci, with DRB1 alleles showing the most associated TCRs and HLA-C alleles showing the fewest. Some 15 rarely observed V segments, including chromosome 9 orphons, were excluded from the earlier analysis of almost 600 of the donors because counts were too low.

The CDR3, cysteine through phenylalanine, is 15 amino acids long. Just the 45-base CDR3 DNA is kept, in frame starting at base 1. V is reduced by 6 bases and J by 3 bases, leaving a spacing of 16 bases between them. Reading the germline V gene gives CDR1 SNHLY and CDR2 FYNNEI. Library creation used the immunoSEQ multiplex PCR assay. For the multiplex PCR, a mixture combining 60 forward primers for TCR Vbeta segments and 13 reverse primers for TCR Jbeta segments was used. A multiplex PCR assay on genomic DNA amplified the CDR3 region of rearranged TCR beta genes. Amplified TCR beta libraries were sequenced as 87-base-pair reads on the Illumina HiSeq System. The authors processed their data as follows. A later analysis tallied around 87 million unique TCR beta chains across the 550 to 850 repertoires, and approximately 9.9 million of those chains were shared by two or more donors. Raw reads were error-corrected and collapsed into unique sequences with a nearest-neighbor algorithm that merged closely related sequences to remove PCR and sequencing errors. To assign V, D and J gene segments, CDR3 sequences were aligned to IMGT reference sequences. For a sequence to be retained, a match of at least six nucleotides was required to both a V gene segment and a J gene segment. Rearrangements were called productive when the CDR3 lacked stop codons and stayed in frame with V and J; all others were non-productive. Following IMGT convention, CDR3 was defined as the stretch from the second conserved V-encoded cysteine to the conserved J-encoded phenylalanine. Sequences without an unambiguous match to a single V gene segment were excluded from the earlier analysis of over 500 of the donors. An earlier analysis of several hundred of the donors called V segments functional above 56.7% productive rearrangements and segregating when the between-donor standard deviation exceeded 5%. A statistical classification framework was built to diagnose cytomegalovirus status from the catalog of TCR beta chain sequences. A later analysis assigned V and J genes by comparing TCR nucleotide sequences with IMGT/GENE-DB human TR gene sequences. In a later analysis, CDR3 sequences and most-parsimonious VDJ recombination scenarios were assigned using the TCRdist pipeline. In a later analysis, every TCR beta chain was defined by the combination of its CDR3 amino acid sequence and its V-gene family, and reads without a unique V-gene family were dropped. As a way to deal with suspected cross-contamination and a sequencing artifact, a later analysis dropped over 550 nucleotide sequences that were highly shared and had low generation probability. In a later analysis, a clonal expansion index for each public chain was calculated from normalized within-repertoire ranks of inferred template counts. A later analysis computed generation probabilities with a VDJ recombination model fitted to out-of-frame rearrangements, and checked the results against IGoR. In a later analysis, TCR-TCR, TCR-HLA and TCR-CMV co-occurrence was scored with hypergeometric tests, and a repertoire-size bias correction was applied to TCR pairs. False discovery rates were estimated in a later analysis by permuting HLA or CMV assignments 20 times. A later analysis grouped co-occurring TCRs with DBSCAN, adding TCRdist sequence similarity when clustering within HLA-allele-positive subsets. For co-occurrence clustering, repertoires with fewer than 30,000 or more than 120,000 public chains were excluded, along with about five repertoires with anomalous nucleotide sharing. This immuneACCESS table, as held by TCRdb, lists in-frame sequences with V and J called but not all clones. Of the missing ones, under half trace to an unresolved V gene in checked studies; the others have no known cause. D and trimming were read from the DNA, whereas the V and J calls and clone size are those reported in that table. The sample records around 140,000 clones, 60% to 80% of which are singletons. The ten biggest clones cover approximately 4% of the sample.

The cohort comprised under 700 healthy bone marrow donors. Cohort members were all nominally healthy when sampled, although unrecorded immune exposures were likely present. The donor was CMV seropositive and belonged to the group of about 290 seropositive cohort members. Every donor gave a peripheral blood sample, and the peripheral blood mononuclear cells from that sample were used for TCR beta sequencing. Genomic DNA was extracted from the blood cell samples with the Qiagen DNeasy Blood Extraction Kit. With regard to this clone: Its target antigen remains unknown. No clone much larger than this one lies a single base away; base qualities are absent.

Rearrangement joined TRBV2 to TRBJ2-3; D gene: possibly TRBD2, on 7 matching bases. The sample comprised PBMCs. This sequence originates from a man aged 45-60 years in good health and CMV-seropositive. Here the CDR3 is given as CASSGGPLPTDTQYF. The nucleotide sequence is TGTGCCAGCAGCGGGGGGCCCTTACCTACAGATACGCAGTATTTT.